This TCR beta chain was documented in a study of blood T cell repertoires in COVID-19. Study overall: Whether acute or convalescent, the COVID-19 samples came from the United States, Italy and Spain. Nucleic acid was either cDNA or gDNA, and it came from T cells, B-cell-depleted T cells, or PBMCs.

Per the authors' pipeline: Reference gene primer amplification yielded estimated nucleated cell counts. Clones were read by immunoSEQ multiplex PCR, and TCRdb kept only the in-frame ones, dropping some. V and J calls plus clone size are reproduced from that table; the DNA served to infer D and trimming. There are about 150,000 clones in the sample; around 82% occur only once, and about 2% lies in the top ten. Germline assignment: CDR1 DFQATT and CDR2 SNEGSKA (reference sequence). V dropped 3 bases and J dropped 3; count of bases not matched to a gene: 10. There are 15 residues in the CDR3. The V call is TRBV20-1, the J call TRBJ1-2, with TRBD1 matching over 7 bases. This sequence originates from a woman of 80 years or more with acute or convalescent COVID-19. The sample consisted of peripheral blood. As DNA, the CDR3 is TGCAGTGCTAGTACCCCCAAGGGGGCGGACTATGGCTACACCTTC. This encodes CSASTPKGADYGYTF.